Listed below are T cell receptor beta chains from one sample, sequenced in a study of early T cells in non-severe SARS-CoV-2 infection. From the 5' RACE reads, TCRdb called clonotypes with MiXCR, one entry per CDR3 protein. The table has roughly 16,000 distinct CDR3 sequences, around 5.6% seen once. This sample comprised whole blood, obtained at baseline. These receptor sequences come from an adult who was a healthcare worker with PCR-confirmed SARS-CoV-2 infection or an uninfected control (not recorded which). Both conserved end residues are trimmed from each CDR3. The order of the fields is D gene, J gene, V gene, CDR3 protein. D genes are given only for firm matches.

- TRBJ1-2 TRBV29-1 SADRDGYT
- TRBJ2-5 TRBV6-6 ASSYSRETQY
TRBD2 TRBJ2-7 TRBV27 ASSPLAGGRDYEQY
TRBD1 TRBJ2-7 TRBV7-6 ASSVSGGWYEQY
- TRBJ1-4 TRBV14 ASSQDSLTNEKLF
- TRBJ1-2 TRBV29-1 SVDFGVGYT
- TRBJ1-1 TRBV5-1 ASSADRSNTEAF
TRBD1 TRBJ1-5 TRBV12-3/TRBV12-4 ASSLAGGNQPQH
- TRBJ1-1 TRBV10-3 AISEERRLGTEAF
- TRBJ1-1 TRBV18 ASSPGSAEAF
- TRBJ1-5 TRBV7-6 ASSSLEGAQH
- TRBJ2-3 TRBV12-3/TRBV12-4 ASSFLQNTDTQY
- TRBJ1-1 TRBV11-3 ASTTLHGTEAF
- TRBJ1-5 TRBV21-1 ARRQGAWSNQPQH
TRBD1 TRBJ1-1 TRBV29-1 STKAGTGGVTEAF
- TRBJ1-4 TRBV20-1 SAFFQEKLF
TRBD1 TRBJ2-7 TRBV18 ASSPYGQGDLYEQY
TRBD1 TRBJ1-2 TRBV7-9 ASSANPRTGPYGYT
TRBD2 TRBJ2-3 TRBV20-1 SAQTSGVSTDTQY
TRBD1 TRBJ2-7 TRBV5-1 ASTGQGSSYEQY
- TRBJ1-3 TRBV7-8 ASSERAPGSGNTIY
TRBD2 TRBJ2-1 TRBV4-2 ASSQESTSATNEQF
- TRBJ1-4 TRBV18 ASSPQPGTETTNEKLF
- TRBJ2-5 TRBV20-1 SARGSQETQY
TRBD1 TRBJ1-1 TRBV12-3/TRBV12-4 ASNQGARNTEAF
TRBD1 TRBJ1-2 TRBV7-9 ASSFGQGYGYT
TRBD1 TRBJ1-4 TRBV19 ATSGTANEKLF
- TRBJ2-1 TRBV21-1 ASSKAPGQGPESVDEQF